This is a list of T cell receptor beta chains from one sample in a study of blood T cell repertoires in COVID-19. TCRdb's copy holds only in-frame clones and misses some; the assay was immunoSEQ multiplex PCR. The sample has about 160,000 clones, approximately 92% seen once. The sample consisted of peripheral blood. The source is a man younger than 45 with COVID-19, enrolled during active disease. The CDR3 runs from the conserved cysteine through the conserved F or W.

>TRBV28
CASSRDSHSYEQYF
>TRBV27
CASSLSTGVMGYEQYF
>TRBV4-1
CASSQVGAGGYEQYF
>TRBV7-2
CASSFQGNTEAFF
>TRBV27
CASSFPKGDGYTF
>TRBV15
CATSRGGTGNTEAFF
>TRBV7-2
CASSLELYRGLEAFF
>TRBV19
CASSNPSGSSYEQYF
>TRBV29-1
CSVSQGIEQFF
>TRBV29-1
CSVESFGQETQYF